Shown below are 15 T cell receptor beta chains from a single sample sequenced in a study of identical twins. One entry per CDR3 protein, called by TCRdb with MiXCR from the 5' RACE reads. The sample holds 640,000 or so distinct CDR3 sequences, 5.5% to 6.5% seen once. The sample comprised naive T cells sorted from blood. The source of these receptors is a man aged 18 to 30 in good health.

In this sample, this clonotype turned up many times. The rearrangement links TRBV20-1 to TRBJ1-1, with D uncertain. Trimming took 4 bases from V and 1 from J, leaving 10 bases between them. This CDR3 is 13 amino acids long. Germline V gene sequence: CDR1 DFQATT, CDR2 SNEGSKA (reference sequence). The CDR3 DNA follows: TGCAGTGCTACTGGACTGACGAACACTGAAGCTTTCTTT. This encodes CSATGLTNTEAFF.

This clonotype was seen repeatedly, ten times or more. V and J are TRBV5-5 and TRBJ2-7; 7 nucleotides agree with TRBD2. The germline V gene encodes CDR1 SGHKS and CDR2 YYEKEE (reference sequence). The CDR3 has 15 residues. The junction had 5 bases not matched to a gene; V was cut back by 0 bases and J by 2 bases. DNA of the CDR3: TGTGCCAGCAGCTTGGAATCAGGACTAGCCTACGAGCAGTACGTC. Translated: CASSLESGLAYEQYV.

The table lists this clonotype with a few counts. V is TRBV14 and J is TRBJ2-7; D remains ambiguous. The ends were cut back, 1 base at V and 4 bases at J, with 11 bases in the middle. Germline V CDR1 and CDR2: SGHDN, FVKESK. CDR3 length: 14 amino acids. The CDR3 loop is CASSQAGSWYEQYF. The CDR3 nucleotides are TGTGCCAGCAGCCAAGCCGGGTCCTGGTACGAGCAGTACTTC.

The genes are TRBV4-1 and TRBJ2-3; 8 nucleotides line up with TRBD2. Germline assignment: CDR1 MGHRA and CDR2 YSYEKL. Unmatched junction bases numbered 3, after V lost 1 base and J lost 0 bases. This CDR3 comprises 16 residues. CDR3: CASSQAASGSTDTQYF. The DNA for the CDR3 is TGCGCCAGCAGCCAAGCGGCTAGCGGGAGCACAGATACGCAGTATTTT.

This clonotype has at least ten counts. The CDR3 DNA follows: TGCAGTGCTCCGTATTACAGGGGCCGCTATGGCTACACCTTC. Its protein is CSAPYYRGRYGYTF. V is TRBV20-1 and J is TRBJ1-2, with TRBD1 matching 7 bases. V shed 5 bases and J 4 bases; nucleotides not matched to a gene: 10. CDR1 and CDR2 from the germline V gene are DFQATT and SNEGSKA (reference sequence). CDR3 length equals 14 residues.

This clonotype has only a few counts. The gene calls are TRBV27 and TRBJ2-3; tentatively, D is TRBD1 (6 bases). Germline V gene data show CDR1 as MNHEY and CDR2 as SMNVEV (reference sequence). V gave up 4 bases and J gave up 0 bases, with 14 bases separating them. The CDR3 is made up of 16 amino acids. CDR3 coding DNA: TGTGCCAGCAGTTCCCGACAGGCCTTTAGCACAGATACGCAGTATTTT. Translation gives CASSSRQAFSTDTQYF.

The rearrangement links TRBV6-5 to TRBJ1-1; D ambiguous. Trimming cost V 5 bases and J 0 bases, with 13 bases left between them. The CDR3 loop spans 15 amino acids. CDR1 MNHEY and CDR2 SVGAGI come from the germline V gene. The CDR3 region is CASSNVVEVNTEAFF. CDR3 coding DNA: TGTGCCAGCAGTAACGTGGTGGAGGTGAACACTGAAGCTTTCTTT.

This clonotype was seen repeatedly, ten times or more. The chain couples TRBV20-1 to TRBJ1-4; D uncertain. Germline assignment: CDR1 DFQATT and CDR2 SNEGSKA (reference sequence). Trimming removed 5 bases at V and 5 bases at J, with 18 bases between. CDR3 length: 15 amino acids. Here the CDR3 reads CSASYPQGLNEKLFF. The CDR3 DNA reads TGCAGTGCTTCGTACCCACAAGGGTTAAATGAAAAACTGTTTTTT.

This clonotype showed up many times. V is TRBV5-1 and J is TRBJ2-3; 9 bases agree with TRBD1. The CDR3 runs 16 residues. The junction had 9 bases not matched to a gene; V was cut back by 0 bases and J by 7 bases. The germline CDR1 and CDR2 sequences are SGHRS and YFSETQ. DNA for the CDR3: TGCGCCAGCAGCTTGGAAGGACAGGGGCAAGGGAATACGCAGTATTTT. This translates into CASSLEGQGQGNTQYF.

This clonotype occurred many times. The chain employs TRBV12-3 or TRBV12-4 and TRBJ2-2; D remains ambiguous. V lost 6 bases to trimming and J lost 4 bases, with 12 bases between them. The CDR3 is made up of 14 amino acids. The CDR3 is CASSRRIFTGELFF. CDR3 nucleotide sequence: TGTGCCAGCAGCCGCCGGATCTTCACCGGGGAGCTGTTTTTT.

This clonotype was recorded many times. The chain combines TRBV6-4 with TRBJ1-2, with TRBD1 matching 7 bases. The CDR3 runs to 14 residues. CDR1 is MRHNA, CDR2 SNTAGT, per germline. V was clipped by 2 bases and J by 2 bases; unmatched bases: 2. For the CDR3, the DNA is TGTGCCAGCAGTGACGGGACAGCGAACTATGGCTACACCTTC. It codes for CASSDGTANYGYTF.

This sequence joins TRBV19 and TRBJ1-1, with 7 nucleotides matching TRBD1. This CDR3 has 14 amino acids. Germline values: CDR1 LNHDA, CDR2 SQIVND (reference sequence). V lost 7 bases, J lost 9 bases, and 14 bases stayed unmatched. CDR3 protein: CASTHPRDSTQAFF. CDR3 coding DNA: TGTGCCAGTACCCATCCCCGGGACAGCACACAAGCTTTCTTT. Filled out from reference TRBV19 and TRBJ1-1, the complete variable domain reads DGGITQSPKYLFRKEGQNVTLSCEQNLNHDAMYWYRQDPGQGLRLIYYSQIVNDFQKGDIAEGYSVSREKKESFPLTVTSAQKNPTAFYLCASTHPRDSTQAFFGQGTRLTVV.

This clonotype was observed at least ten times. The CDR3 here is CASSLTTDNYGYTF. CDR3 in DNA: TGTGCCAGCAGCCTGACGACAGATAACTATGGCTACACCTTC. The V gene is TRBV3-1, the J gene TRBJ1-2, with D perhaps matching TRBD1 (5 bases). Germline lookup yields CDR1 LGHDT and CDR2 YNNKEL (reference sequence). The CDR3 spans 14 residues. V was clipped by 4 bases and J by 1 base, with 10 bases between them.

This clonotype was seen more than once but under ten times. The chain couples TRBV21-1 to TRBJ2-7; the listed D gene, TRBD1, was not tested against the DNA. TRBV21-1 is noted as a pseudogene. This CDR3 region has 22 residues. CDR3 in DNA: TGTGCCAGCAGCCCAAGGACAGGGGCGGTGATGACTAGCGCAGAAAGCTCCTACGAGCAGTACTTC. Protein: CASSPRTGAVMTSAESSYEQYF.

This sequence joins TRBV7-3 and TRBJ2-2; D is undetermined. This CDR3 has 15 amino acids. Germline-derived CDR1 and CDR2 are SGHTA and FQGTGA. V lost 2 bases and J lost 1, with 8 bases in between. CDR3 sequence: CASSLYSGNTGELFF. DNA of the CDR3: TGTGCCAGCAGCTTATATTCCGGGAACACCGGGGAGCTGTTTTTT.